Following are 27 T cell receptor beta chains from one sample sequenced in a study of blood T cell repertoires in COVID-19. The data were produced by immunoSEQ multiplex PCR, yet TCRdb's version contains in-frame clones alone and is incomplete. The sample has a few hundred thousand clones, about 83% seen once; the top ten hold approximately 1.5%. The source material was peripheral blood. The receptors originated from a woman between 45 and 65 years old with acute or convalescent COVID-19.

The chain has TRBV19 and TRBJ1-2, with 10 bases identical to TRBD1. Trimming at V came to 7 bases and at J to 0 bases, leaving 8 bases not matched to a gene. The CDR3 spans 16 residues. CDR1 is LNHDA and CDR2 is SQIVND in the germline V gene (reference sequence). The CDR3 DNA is TGTGCCAGTAACCGGGACAGGGGAGAACCTAACTATGGCTACACCTTC. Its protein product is CASNRDRGEPNYGYTF.

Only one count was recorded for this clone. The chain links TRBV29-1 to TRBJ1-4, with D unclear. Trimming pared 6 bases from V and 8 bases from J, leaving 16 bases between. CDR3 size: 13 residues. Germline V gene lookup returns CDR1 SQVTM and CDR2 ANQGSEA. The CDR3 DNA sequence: TGCAGCGTCGACCCAACCGGGAACGAAAAACTGTTTTTT. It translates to CSVDPTGNEKLFF.

Here the CDR3 reads CASSLGLGGDGYEQYF. CDR3 nucleotides: TGTGCCAGCAGCTTAGGGCTAGGGGGGGACGGCTACGAGCAGTACTTC. The V gene is TRBV7-9, the J gene TRBJ2-7; maybe TRBD2 (7 bases). This CDR3 region has 16 residues. CDR1 and CDR2 from the germline V gene are SEHNR and FQNEAQ (reference sequence). The V gene lost 1 base and the J gene lost 3 bases, with 16 bases spanning the gap.

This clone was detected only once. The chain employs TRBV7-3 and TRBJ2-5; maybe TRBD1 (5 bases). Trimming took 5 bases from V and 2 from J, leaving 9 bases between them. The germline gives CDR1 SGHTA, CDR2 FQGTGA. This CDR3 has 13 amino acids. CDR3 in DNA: TGTGCCAGCAGCCCAGGGCTTCAAGAGACCCAGTACTTC. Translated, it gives CASSPGLQETQYF.

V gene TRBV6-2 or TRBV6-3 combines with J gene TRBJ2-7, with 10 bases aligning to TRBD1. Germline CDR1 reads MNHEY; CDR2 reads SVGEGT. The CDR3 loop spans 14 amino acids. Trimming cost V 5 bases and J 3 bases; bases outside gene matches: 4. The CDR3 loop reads CASSGRDRGYEQYF. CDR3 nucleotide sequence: TGTGCCAGCAGTGGCCGGGACAGGGGCTACGAGCAGTACTTC.

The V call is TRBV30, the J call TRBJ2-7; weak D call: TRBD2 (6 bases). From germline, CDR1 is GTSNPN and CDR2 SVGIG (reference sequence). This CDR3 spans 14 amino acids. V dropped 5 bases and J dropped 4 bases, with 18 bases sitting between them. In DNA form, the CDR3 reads TGTGCCTGGGGTCGTGGGGGGATCACATACGAGCAGTACTTC. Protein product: CAWGRGGITYEQYF.

The CDR3 protein is CASSPGWGNSPLHF. The CDR3 DNA reads as TGTGCCAGCAGCCCAGGCTGGGGCAATTCACCCCTCCACTTT. The chain links TRBV13 to TRBJ1-6, with D perhaps TRBD1 (5 bases). The germline CDR1 and CDR2 sequences are PRHDT and FYEKMQ (reference sequence). The CDR3 has 14 amino acids. The germline V and J ends were trimmed by 5 bases and 7 bases, with 12 bases remaining between them.

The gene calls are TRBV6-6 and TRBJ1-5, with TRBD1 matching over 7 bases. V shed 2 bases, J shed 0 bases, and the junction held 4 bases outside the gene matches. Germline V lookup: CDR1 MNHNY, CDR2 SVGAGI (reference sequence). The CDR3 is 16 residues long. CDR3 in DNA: TGTGCCAGCAGTTACGGACAGGATTATAGCAATCAGCCCCAGCATTTT. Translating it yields CASSYGQDYSNQPQHF.

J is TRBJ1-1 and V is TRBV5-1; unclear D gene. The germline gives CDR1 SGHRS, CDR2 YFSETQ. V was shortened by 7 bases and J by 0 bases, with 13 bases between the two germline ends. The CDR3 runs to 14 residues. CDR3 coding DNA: TGCGCCAGCCGACCGGGATCAGTGAACACTGAAGCTTTCTTT. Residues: CASRPGSVNTEAFF.

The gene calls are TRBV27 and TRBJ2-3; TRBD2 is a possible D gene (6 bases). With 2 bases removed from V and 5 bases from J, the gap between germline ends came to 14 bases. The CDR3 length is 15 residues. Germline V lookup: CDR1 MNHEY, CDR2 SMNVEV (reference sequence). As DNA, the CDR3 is TGTGCCAGCAGTTTAGCGGGGCTCCCGGAAGATACGCAGTATTTT. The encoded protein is CASSLAGLPEDTQYF.

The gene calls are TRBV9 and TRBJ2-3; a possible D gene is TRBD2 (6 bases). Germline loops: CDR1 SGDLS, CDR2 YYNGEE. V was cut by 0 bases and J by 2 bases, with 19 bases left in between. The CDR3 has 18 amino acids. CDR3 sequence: CASSVEGFAGLTTDTQYF. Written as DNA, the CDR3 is TGTGCCAGCAGCGTAGAAGGGTTTGCGGGACTCACCACAGATACGCAGTATTTT. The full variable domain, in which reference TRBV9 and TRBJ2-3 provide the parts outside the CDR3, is DSGVTQTPKHLITATGQRVTLRCSPRSGDLSVYWYQQSLDQGLQFLIQYYNGEERAKGNILERFSAQQFPDLHSELNLSSLELGDSALYFCASSVEGFAGLTTDTQYFGPGTRLTVL.

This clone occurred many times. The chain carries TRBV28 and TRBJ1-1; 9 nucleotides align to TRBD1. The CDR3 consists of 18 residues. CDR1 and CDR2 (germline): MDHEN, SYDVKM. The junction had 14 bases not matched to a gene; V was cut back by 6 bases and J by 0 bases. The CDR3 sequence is CASSPGTGLWKMNTEAFF. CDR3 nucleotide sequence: TGTGCCAGCAGCCCGGGGACAGGGTTATGGAAGATGAACACTGAAGCTTTCTTT.

CDR3 sequence (DNA): TGTGCCAGCAGCACCAAGACAGGGAGCGTTGGGGCCAACGTCCTGACTTTC. It codes for CASSTKTGSVGANVLTF. The genes are TRBV9 and TRBJ2-6, with 7 nucleotides matching TRBD1. V was clipped by 4 bases and J by 3 bases; unmatched bases: 10. This CDR3 contains 17 residues. CDR1 and CDR2 from the germline V gene are SGDLS and YYNGEE.

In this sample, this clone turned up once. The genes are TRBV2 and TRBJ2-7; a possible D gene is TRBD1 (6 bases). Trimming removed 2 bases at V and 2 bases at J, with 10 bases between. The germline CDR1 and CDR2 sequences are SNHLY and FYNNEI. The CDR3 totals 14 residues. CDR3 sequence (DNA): TGTGCCAGCAGTGAATCGGGACAAGCCTACGAGCAGTACTTC. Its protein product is CASSESGQAYEQYF.

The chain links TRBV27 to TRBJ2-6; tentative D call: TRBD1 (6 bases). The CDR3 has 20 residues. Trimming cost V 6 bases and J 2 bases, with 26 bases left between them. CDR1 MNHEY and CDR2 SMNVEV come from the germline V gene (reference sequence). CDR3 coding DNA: TGTGCCAGCAGGGTCCAGGGGCCCTTGCCCCTTCGAGCTGGGGCCAACGTCCTGACTTTC. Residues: CASRVQGPLPLRAGANVLTF.

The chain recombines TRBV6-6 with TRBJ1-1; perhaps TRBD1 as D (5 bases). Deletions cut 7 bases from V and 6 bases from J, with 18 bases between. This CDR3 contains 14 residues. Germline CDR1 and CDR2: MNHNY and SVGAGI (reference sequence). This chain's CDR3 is CASNWQTGDAEAFF. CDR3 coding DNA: TGTGCCAGCAATTGGCAGACGGGGGACGCTGAAGCTTTCTTT.

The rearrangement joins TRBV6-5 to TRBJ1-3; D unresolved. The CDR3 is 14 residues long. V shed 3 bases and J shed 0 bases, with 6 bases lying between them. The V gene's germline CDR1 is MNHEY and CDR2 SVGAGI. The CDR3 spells CASSYSDSGNTIYF. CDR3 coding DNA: TGTGCCAGCAGTTATAGCGACTCTGGAAACACCATATATTTT.

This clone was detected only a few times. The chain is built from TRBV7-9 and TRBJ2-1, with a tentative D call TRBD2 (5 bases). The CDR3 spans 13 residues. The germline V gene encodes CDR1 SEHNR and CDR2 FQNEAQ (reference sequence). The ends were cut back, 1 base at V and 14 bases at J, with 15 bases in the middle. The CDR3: CASSLGSGNREFF. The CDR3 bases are TGTGCCAGCAGCTTAGGCTCGGGGAACCGGGAGTTCTTC.

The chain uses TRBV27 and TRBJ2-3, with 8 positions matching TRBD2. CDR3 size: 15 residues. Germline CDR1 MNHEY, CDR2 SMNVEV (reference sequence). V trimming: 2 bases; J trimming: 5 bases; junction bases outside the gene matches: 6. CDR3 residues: CASSLNGRAEDTQYF. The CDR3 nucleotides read TGTGCCAGCAGTTTAAACGGGAGGGCCGAAGATACGCAGTATTTT.

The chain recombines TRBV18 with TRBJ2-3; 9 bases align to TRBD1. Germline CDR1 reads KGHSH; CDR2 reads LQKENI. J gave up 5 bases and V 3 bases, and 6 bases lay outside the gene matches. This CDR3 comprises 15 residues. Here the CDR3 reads CASSPIGTGRDTQYF. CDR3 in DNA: TGTGCCAGCTCACCGATCGGGACAGGGAGAGATACGCAGTATTTT.

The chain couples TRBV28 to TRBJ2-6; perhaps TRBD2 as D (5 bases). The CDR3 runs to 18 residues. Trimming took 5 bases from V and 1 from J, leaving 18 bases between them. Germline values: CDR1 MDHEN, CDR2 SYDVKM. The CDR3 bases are TGTGCCAGCAGTCCCTTTTTGGGAGTTTATTCTGGGGCCAACGTCCTGACTTTC. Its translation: CASSPFLGVYSGANVLTF.

The CDR3 DNA reads as TGTGCCAGCAGCGTTCGGACCGGGACACTCTACGAGCAGTACTTC. It specifies CASSVRTGTLYEQYF. The chain is built from TRBV9 and TRBJ2-7; D perhaps matches TRBD1 (6 bases). With 2 bases removed from V and 3 bases from J, the gap between germline ends came to 15 bases. The CDR3 is 15 residues long. From germline, CDR1 is SGDLS and CDR2 YYNGEE.

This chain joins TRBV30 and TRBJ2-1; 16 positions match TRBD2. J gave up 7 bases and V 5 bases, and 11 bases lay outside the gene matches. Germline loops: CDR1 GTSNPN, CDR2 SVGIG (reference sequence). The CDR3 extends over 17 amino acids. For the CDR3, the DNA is TGTGCCTGGGCCGGGACTAGCGGGAGGGCCATAGGGAATGAGCAGTTCTTC. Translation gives CAWAGTSGRAIGNEQFF.

The CDR3 DNA sequence: TGTGCCAGCAGTTTAGGTTTTACAGGGGGCCAGCATTTT. Protein: CASSLGFTGGQHF. The V gene is TRBV12-3 or TRBV12-4, the J gene TRBJ1-5, with 8 bases that match TRBD1. V was clipped by 1 base and J by 12 bases; unmatched bases: 5. This CDR3 comprises 13 residues.

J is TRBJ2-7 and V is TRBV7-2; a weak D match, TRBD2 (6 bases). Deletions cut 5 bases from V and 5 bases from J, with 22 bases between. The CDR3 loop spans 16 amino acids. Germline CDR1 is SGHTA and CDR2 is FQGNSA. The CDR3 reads CASSIKSGTPGHEQYF. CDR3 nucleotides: TGTGCCAGCAGCATAAAATCCGGGACTCCGGGCCACGAGCAGTACTTC.

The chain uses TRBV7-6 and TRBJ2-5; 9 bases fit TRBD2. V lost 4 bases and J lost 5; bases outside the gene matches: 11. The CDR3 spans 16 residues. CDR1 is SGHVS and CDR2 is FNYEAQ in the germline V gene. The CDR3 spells CASSSNPAGGLETQYF. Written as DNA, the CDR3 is TGTGCCAGCAGCTCGAACCCAGCGGGAGGTCTGGAGACCCAGTACTTC.

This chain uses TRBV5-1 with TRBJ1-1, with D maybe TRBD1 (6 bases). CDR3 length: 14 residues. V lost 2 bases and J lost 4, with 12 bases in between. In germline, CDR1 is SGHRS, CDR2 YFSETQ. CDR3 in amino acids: CASSLQGRGTEAFF. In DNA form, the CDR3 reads TGCGCCAGCAGCTTACAGGGTCGGGGCACTGAAGCTTTCTTT.